The next 9 T cell receptor beta chains were all read from a single sample in a study of metastatic and nonmetastatic thyroid tumors. Patients underwent thyroid surgery, and none had received any treatment before it. TCRdb re-called the PCR reads with MiXCR. The sample lists about 35,000 clones; 25% to 30% were seen once. Sequencing was performed on blood. The receptor source for this set is a female donor with papillary thyroid cancer or a benign thyroid nodule (not recorded which). Some clones in this sample may be carry-over from other donors' samples.

This clone showed up many times. The rearrangement joins TRBV6-1 to TRBJ1-3; 8 bases fit TRBD1. The germline CDR1 and CDR2 sequences are MNHNS and SASEGT. The CDR3 loop spans 14 amino acids. V shed 8 bases, J shed 6 bases, and the junction held 9 bases outside the gene matches. CDR3 loop: CASPDVDRANTIYF. CDR3 in DNA: TGTGCCAGCCCGGACGTGGACAGGGCAAACACCATATATTTT.

The V call is TRBV7-3, the J call TRBJ1-6; possibly TRBD1 for D (5 bases). Looked up from germline, CDR1 is SGHTA and CDR2 is FQGTGA. V was shortened by 5 bases and J by 8 bases, with 10 bases between the two germline ends. This CDR3 is built from 13 residues. Here the CDR3 reads CASSTDKDSPLHF. CDR3 nucleotides: TGTGCCAGCAGCACGGACAAAGATTCACCCCTCCACTTT. The variable domain in full, with the rest retrieved from reference TRBV7-3 and TRBJ1-6, is GAGVSQTPSNKVTEKGKYVELRCDPISGHTALYWYRQSLGQGPEFLIYFQGTGAADDSGLPNDRFFAVRPEGSVSTLKIQRTERGDSAVYLCASSTDKDSPLHFGNGTRLTVT.

The CDR3, as DNA: TGTGCCAGCAGCTTAGATCGGTCGGGGGAGCTGTTTTTT. Translated, it gives CASSLDRSGELFF. V usage is TRBV11-3 and J usage is TRBJ2-2, with D unresolved. Germline lookup yields CDR1 SGHNT and CDR2 YENEEA. The ends were cut back, 0 bases at V and 8 bases at J, with 7 bases in the middle. CDR3 size: 13 residues.

This clone was counted at least ten times. A much larger clonotype is one base distant, so this may be a read error. Other DNA sequences in the same sample also yield this CDR3. This chain links TRBV12-3 or TRBV12-4 with TRBJ2-3, with a possible D match to TRBD2 (5 bases). CDR3 length equals 16 residues. Trimming shortened V by 1 base and J by 6 bases, and 17 bases separated the two germline ends. As DNA, the CDR3 is TGTGCCAGCAGTTTAGGCGGGCCAGCCCGTGGTGATACGCAGTATTTT. This translates into CASSLGGPARGDTQYF.

This clone was recorded at least ten times. The same CDR3 can be traced to other DNA sequences in this sample. CDR3 amino acids: CASSQDGAGWGYTF. The CDR3 DNA sequence: TGCGCCAGCAGCCAAGACGGCGCTGGCTGGGGCTACACCTTC. The chain links TRBV4-1 to TRBJ1-2; D call uncertain. The V and J ends lost 0 bases and 8 bases respectively, with 13 bases between them. Germline loops: CDR1 MGHRA, CDR2 YSYEKL. This CDR3 contains 14 residues.

This clone was seen only a few times. With a much larger clone just one base away, this may be a read error. This chain connects TRBV2 to TRBJ2-7; D possibly corresponds to TRBD1 (5 bases). V was pared by 11 bases and J by 2 bases, with 22 bases between. Per the germline V gene, CDR1 is SNHLY and CDR2 is FYNNEI. The CDR3 has 15 amino acids. The CDR3 sequence: CAGNSVSGPPYEQYF. The CDR3 DNA sequence: TGTGCCGGCAATTCGGTCTCAGGGCCCCCCTACGAGCAGTACTTC.

The V gene is TRBV7-9, the J gene TRBJ1-1; D gene uncertain. The germline gives CDR1 SEHNR, CDR2 FQNEAQ (reference sequence). CDR3 length: 15 residues. The V gene lost 2 bases and the J gene lost 0 bases, with 10 bases spanning the gap. This CDR3 reads CASSLMRTLNTEAFF. The CDR3 DNA reads as TGTGCCAGCAGCTTAATGCGGACGTTGAACACTGAAGCTTTCTTT.

This clone was detected ten times or more. The germline gene is not matched at one end of the junction; a read error may be the cause. The chain joins TRBV12-5 to TRBJ1-5, with 7 bases matching TRBD1. CDR3 size: 11 residues. The germline V gene has CDR1 LGHNT and CDR2 FRNRAP. CDR3 nucleotides: TGTGCTAGTGGTTCGGGACAGCCCCGTAATTTT. Residues: CASGSGQPRNF.

The rearrangement uses TRBV6-1 and TRBJ1-1; maybe TRBD1 (5 bases). The CDR3 contains 16 residues. The V gene's germline CDR1 is MNHNS and CDR2 SASEGT. Trimming removed 7 bases at V and 3 bases at J, with 21 bases between. Here the CDR3 reads CASIPLELTVDTEAFF. CDR3 in DNA: TGTGCCAGCATCCCCCTCGAATTGACAGTGGACACTGAAGCTTTCTTT.